The clone carrying this T cell receptor (beta chain) was seen more than once but under ten times. Its antigen is unidentified. It was patients with CD8+CD57+ cell expansion by flow cytometry who were chosen for sequencing. Severe acquired aplastic anemia was diagnosed in all patients. Patient blood was sampled before any therapy had been received. The CDR3 covers 16 residues. Germline-derived CDR1 and CDR2 are SGHKS and YYEKEE (reference sequence). V lost 4 bases to trimming and J lost 2 bases; unmatched junction nucleotides: 5. This specimen comes from a study of CD8+CD57+ T cells in acquired aplastic anemia. Overall study results and limits: Levels of CD8+ Simpson's diversity were not significantly distinct in patients versus controls. Patients shared about 30 CD8+ CDR3 sequences with controls.

Genomic DNA, the template, was used for profiling of the TCR beta VDJ and CDR3. TCRdb ran MiXCR on the reads and lists one entry per CDR3 protein. Seen here are under 500,000 distinct CDR3 sequences, 25% to 40% observed once, and the top ten hold less than 1%. The source of this sequence is a human donor with aplastic anemia. The gene calls are TRBV5-5 and TRBJ2-5, with 13 bases aligning to TRBD2. Source material: sorted CD4+, CD8+, or CD8+CD57+ T cells (not recorded which) from PBMCs. The CDR3, as DNA: TGTGCCAGCAGCACAGGGACTAGCGGGATACAAGAGACCCAGTACTTC. This gives the protein CASSTGTSGIQETQYF.